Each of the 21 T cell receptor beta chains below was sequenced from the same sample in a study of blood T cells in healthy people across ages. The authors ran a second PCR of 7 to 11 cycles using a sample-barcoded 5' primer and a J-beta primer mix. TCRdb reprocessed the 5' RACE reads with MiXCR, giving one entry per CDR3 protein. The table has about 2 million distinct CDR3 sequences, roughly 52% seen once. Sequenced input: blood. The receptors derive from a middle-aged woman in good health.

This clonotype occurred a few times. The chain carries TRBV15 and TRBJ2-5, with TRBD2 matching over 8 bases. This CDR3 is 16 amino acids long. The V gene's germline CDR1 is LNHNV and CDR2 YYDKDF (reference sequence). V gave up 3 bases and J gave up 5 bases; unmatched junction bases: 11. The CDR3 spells CATSSSPGRVEETQYF. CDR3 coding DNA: TGTGCCACCAGCAGTTCCCCCGGGAGGGTAGAGGAGACCCAGTACTTC.

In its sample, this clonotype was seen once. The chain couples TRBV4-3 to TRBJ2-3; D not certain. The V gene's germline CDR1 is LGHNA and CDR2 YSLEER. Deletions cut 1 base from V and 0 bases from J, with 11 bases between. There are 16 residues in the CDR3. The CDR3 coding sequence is TGCGCCAGCAGCCAAGGAGTGCCGGTCAGCACAGATACGCAGTATTTT. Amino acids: CASSQGVPVSTDTQYF.

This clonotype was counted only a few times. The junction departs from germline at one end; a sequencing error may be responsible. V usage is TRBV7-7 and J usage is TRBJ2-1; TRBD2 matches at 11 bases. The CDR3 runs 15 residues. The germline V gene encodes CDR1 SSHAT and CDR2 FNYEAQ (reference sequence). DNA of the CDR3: TGTGCTAGCAGCTTGAATGTAGCGGGGGGGAATGAGCAGTTCTTC. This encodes CASSLNVAGGNEQFF.

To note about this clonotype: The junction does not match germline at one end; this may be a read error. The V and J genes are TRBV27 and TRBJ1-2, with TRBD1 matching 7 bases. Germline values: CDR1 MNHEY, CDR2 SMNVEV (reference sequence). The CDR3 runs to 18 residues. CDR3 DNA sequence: TGTGCCAGCAGTCCGTACCGGGACAGTGGTTTTATTAACTATGGCTGCACCTTC. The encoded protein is CASSPYRDSGFINYGCTF.

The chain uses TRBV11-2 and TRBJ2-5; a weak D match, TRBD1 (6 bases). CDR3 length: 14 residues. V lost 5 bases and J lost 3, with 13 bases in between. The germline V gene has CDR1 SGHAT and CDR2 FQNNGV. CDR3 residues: CASSPLDSKETQYF. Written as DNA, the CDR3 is TGTGCCAGCAGCCCCCTGGACAGCAAAGAGACCCAGTACTTC.

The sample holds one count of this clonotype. The CDR3 here is CASSLYPGGSGGFQETQYF. CDR3 nucleotide sequence: TGTGCCAGCAGCTTATATCCCGGGGGTAGCGGGGGCTTCCAAGAGACCCAGTACTTC. The J gene is TRBJ2-7, the V gene TRBV7-8, with 9 nucleotides matching TRBD2. The last part of the DNA fits TRBJ2-5 better; the J call may be wrong. Germline assignment: CDR1 SGHVS and CDR2 FQNEAQ. There are 19 residues in the CDR3.

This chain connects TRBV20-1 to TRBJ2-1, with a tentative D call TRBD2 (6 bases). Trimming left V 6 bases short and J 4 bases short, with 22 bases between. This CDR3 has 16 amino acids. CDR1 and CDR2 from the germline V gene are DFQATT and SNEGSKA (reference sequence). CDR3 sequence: CSAHPGWGGGYNEQFF. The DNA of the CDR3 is TGCAGTGCACATCCGGGATGGGGCGGAGGGTACAATGAGCAGTTCTTC.

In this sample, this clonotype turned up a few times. The chain's CDR3 is CASRGQLDTQYF. In nucleotides, the CDR3 is TGTGCCAGCAGAGGACAGCTCGATACGCAGTATTTT. The rearrangement links TRBV28 to TRBJ2-3, with D tentatively TRBD1 (6 bases). The V end lost 6 bases, the J end lost 6 bases, and 10 bases lay between the germline ends. Germline lookup yields CDR1 MDHEN and CDR2 SYDVKM. The CDR3 has 12 amino acids. Full variable domain (remainder filled in from reference TRBV28 and TRBJ2-3): DVKVTQSSRYLVKRTGEKVFLECVQDMDHENMFWYRQDPGLGLRLIYFSYDVKMKEKGDIPEGYSVSREKKERFSLILESASTNQTSMYLCASRGQLDTQYFGPGTRLTVL.

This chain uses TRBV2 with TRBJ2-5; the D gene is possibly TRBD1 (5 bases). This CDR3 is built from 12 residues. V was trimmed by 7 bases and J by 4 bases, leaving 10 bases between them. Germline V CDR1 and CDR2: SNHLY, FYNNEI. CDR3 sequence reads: CASKGAPETQYF. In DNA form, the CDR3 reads TGTGCCAGCAAAGGGGCGCCAGAGACCCAGTACTTC. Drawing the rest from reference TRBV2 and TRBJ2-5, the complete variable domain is EPEVTQTPSHQVTQMGQEVILRCVPISNHLYFYWYRQILGQKVEFLVSFYNNEISEKSEIFDDQFSVERPDGSNFTLKIRSTKLEDSAMYFCASKGAPETQYFGPGTRLLVL.

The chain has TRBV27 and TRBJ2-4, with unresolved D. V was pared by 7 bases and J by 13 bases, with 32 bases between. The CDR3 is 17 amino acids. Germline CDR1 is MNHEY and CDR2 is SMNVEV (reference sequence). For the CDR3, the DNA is TGTGCCAGCAACAAGTGGGCTACTTCCACCTCCTACAATGAGCAGTACTTC. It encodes CASNKWATSTSYNEQYF.

The CDR3 DNA sequence: TGTGCCAGCAGCCAGGAAGCTATCTTACCGCAGTACTTC. Protein: CASSQEAILPQYF. The chain couples TRBV6-6 to TRBJ2-5; unclear D gene. The CDR3 runs to 13 residues. CDR1 MNHNY and CDR2 SVGAGI come from the germline V gene (reference sequence). V was trimmed by 6 bases and J by 11 bases, leaving 19 bases between them.

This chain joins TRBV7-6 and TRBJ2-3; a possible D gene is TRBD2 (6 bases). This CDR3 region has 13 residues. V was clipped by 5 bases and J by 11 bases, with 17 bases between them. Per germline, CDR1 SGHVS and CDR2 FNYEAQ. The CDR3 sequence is CASSREPPIGQYF. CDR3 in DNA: TGTGCCAGCAGCCGGGAGCCCCCGATCGGGCAGTATTTT.

The CDR3 DNA reads TGTGCCAGCAGTGATGTAGGAGCGGGGGACGAGACCCAGTACTTC. It is translated as CASSDVGAGDETQYF. The J gene is TRBJ2-5, the V gene TRBV25-1, with 8 nucleotides matching TRBD2. The CDR3 is made up of 15 amino acids. Germline values: CDR1 MGHDK, CDR2 SYGVNS. Unmatched junction bases numbered 8, after V lost 3 bases and J lost 5 bases.

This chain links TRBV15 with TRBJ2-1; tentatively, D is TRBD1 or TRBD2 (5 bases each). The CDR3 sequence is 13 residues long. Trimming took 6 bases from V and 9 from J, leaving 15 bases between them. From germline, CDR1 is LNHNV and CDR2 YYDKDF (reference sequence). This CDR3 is CATRGDHPSEQFF. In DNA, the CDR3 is TGTGCCACCAGGGGGGACCACCCCAGTGAGCAGTTCTTC. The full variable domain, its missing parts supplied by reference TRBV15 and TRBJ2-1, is DAMVIQNPRYQVTQFGKPVTLSCSQTLNHNVMYWYQQKSSQAPKLLFHYYDKDFNNEADTPDNFQSRRPNTSFCFLDIRSPGLGDTAMYLCATRGDHPSEQFFGPGTRLTVL.

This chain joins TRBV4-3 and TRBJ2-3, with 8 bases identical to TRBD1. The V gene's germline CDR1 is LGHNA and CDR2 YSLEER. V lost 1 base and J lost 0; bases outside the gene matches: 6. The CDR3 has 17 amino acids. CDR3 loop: CASSQGTGGTSTDTQYF. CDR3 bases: TGCGCCAGCAGCCAAGGCACAGGGGGAACTAGCACAGATACGCAGTATTTT.

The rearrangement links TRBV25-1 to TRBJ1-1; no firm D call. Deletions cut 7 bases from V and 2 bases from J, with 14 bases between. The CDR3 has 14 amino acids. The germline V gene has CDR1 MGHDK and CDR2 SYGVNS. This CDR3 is CASNPTGINTEAFF. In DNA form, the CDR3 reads TGTGCCAGCAACCCCACCGGAATCAACACTGAAGCTTTCTTT.

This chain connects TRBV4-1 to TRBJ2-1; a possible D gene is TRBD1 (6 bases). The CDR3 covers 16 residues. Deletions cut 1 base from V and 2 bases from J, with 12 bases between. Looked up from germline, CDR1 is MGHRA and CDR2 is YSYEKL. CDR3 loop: CASSQGGTRTYNEQFF. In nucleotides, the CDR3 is TGCGCCAGCAGCCAAGGGGGGACACGAACCTACAATGAGCAGTTCTTC.

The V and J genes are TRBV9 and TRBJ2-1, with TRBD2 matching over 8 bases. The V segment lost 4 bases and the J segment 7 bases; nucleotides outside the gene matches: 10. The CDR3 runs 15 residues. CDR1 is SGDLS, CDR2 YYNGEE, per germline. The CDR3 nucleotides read TGTGCCAGCAGCTTGAACAGCGGGGGTACGAATGAGCAGTTCTTC. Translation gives CASSLNSGGTNEQFF. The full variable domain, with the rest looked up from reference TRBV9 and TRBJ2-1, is DSGVTQTPKHLITATGQRVTLRCSPRSGDLSVYWYQQSLDQGLQFLIQYYNGEERAKGNILERFSAQQFPDLHSELNLSSLELGDSALYFCASSLNSGGTNEQFFGPGTRLTVL.

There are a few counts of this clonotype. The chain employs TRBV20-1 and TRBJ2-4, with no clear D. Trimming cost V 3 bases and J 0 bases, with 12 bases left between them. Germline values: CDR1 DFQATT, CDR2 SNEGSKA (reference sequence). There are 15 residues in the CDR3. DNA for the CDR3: TGCAGTGCTAGCGCGTCAGTTCTAGCCAAAAACATTCAGTACTTC. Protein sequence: CSASASVLAKNIQYF.

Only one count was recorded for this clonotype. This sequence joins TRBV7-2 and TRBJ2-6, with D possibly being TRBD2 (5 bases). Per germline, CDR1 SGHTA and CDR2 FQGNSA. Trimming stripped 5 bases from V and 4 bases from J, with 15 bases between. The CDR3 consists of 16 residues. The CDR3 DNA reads TGTGCCAGCAGCCCTGACCGACTACGAGGGGCCAACGTCCTGACTTTC. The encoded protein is CASSPDRLRGANVLTF.

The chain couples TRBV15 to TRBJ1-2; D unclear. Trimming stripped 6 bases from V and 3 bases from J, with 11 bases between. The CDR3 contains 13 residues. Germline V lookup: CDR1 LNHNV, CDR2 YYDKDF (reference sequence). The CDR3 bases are TGTGCCACCAGACACACGGCCGACTATGGCTACACCTTC. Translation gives CATRHTADYGYTF.